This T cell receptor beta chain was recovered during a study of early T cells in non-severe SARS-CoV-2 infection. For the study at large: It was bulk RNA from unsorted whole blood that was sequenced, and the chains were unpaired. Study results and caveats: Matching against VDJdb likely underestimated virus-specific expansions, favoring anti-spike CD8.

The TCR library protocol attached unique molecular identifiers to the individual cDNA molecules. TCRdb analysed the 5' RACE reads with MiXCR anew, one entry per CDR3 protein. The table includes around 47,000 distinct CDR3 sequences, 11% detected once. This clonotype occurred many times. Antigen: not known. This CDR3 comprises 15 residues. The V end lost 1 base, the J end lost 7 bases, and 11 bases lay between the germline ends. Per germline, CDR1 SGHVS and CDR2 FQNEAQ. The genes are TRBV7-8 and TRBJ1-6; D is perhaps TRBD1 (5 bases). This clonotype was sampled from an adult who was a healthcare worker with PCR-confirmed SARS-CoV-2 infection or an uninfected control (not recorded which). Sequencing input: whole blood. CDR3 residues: CASSLEGRVNSPLHF. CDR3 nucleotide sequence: TGTGCCAGCAGCTTAGAGGGCAGGGTGAATTCACCCCTCCACTTT.